The text below deals with one T cell receptor (beta chain). The entry originates in a study of T cells in narcolepsy. Per germline, CDR1 SGHTA and CDR2 FQGNSA. V lost 4 bases, J lost 2 bases, and 6 bases lay in between. The CDR3 is 12 residues long. TCRdb's table, derived via immunoSEQ multiplex PCR, lists solely in-frame clones and lacks some. The profile shows approximately 26,000 clones, around 84% of them singletons. The sequence came from a human donor in good health. Sequenced input: memory (CD45RA-) CD4+ T cells from blood. V gene TRBV7-2 combines with J gene TRBJ2-7, with unresolved D. Here the CDR3 reads CASSSGPYEQYF. The CDR3 DNA reads as TGTGCCAGCAGCTCCGGACCCTACGAGCAGTACTTC.